This TCR beta chain was recovered during a study of T cell responses to AZD1222 COVID-19 vaccine. Study-level results: Nearly half of unique spike-specific TCRs reportedly avoided B.1.351 and B.1.1.7 mutated regions. The peak T cell response came first, and repertoires were sampled only after it. Donors were largely white British and mainly female; clonal diversity was possibly underestimated.

The protocol was immunoSEQ multiplex PCR, while the TCRdb copy is restricted to in-frame clones and leaves out a portion. The table lists under 95,000 clones, approximately 85% of them singletons. CDR1 and CDR2 (germline): ENHRY, SYGVKD. CDR3 length equals 15 residues. The germline V and J ends were trimmed by 10 bases and 2 bases, with 17 bases remaining between them. Note on this clone: Its matching antigen is unknown.

This sequence originates from an adult who received the AZD1222 COVID-19 vaccine. Sequenced here: peripheral blood, sampled 28 days after the second AZD1222 dose. The chain employs TRBV10-3 and TRBJ2-2; no definite D call. CDR3 region: CATDPTGPNTGELFF. The CDR3 nucleotides read TGTGCCACCGACCCAACCGGGCCAAACACCGGGGAGCTGTTTTTT.